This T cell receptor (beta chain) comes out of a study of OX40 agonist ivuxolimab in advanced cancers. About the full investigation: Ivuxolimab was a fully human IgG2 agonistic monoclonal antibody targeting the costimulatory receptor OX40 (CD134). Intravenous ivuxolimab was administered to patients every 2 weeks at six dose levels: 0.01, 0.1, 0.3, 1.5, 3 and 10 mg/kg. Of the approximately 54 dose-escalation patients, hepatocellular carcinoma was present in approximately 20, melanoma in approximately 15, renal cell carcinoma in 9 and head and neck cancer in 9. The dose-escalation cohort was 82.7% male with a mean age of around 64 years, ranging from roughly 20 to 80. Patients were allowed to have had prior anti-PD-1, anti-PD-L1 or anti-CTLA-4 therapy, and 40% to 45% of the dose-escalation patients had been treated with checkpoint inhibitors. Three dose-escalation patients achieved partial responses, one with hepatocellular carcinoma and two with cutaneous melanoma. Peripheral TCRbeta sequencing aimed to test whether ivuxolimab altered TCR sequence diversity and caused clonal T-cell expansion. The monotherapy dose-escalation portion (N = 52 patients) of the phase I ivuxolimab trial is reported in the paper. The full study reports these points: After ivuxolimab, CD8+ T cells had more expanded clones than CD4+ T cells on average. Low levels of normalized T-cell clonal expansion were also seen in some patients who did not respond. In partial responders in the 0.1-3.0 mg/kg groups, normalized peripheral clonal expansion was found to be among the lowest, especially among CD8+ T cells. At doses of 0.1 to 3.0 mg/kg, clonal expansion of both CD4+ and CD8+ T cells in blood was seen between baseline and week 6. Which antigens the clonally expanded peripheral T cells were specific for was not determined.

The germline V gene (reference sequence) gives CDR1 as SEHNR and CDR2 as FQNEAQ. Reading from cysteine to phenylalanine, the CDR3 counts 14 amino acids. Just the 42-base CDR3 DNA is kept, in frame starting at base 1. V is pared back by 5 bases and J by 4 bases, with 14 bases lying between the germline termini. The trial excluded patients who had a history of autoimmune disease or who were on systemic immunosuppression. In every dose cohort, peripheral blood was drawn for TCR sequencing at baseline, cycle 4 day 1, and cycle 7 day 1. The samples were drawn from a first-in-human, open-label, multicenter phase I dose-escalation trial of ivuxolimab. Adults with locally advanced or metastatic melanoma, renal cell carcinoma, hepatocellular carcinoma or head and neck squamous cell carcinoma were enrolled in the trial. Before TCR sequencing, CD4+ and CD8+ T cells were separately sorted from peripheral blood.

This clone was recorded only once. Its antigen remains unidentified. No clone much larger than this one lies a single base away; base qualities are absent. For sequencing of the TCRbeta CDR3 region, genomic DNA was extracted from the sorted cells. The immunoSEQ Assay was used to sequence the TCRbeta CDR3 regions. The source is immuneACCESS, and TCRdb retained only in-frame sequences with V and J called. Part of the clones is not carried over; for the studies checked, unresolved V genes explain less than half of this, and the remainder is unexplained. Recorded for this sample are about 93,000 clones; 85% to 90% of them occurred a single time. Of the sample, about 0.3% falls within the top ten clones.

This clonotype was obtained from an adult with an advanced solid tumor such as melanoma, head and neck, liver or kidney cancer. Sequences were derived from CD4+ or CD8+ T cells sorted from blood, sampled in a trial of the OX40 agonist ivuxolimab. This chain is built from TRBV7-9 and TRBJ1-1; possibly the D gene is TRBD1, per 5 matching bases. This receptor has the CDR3 CASSPQGAFTEAFF. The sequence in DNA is TGTGCCAGCAGCCCCCAGGGAGCATTCACTGAAGCTTTCTTT.